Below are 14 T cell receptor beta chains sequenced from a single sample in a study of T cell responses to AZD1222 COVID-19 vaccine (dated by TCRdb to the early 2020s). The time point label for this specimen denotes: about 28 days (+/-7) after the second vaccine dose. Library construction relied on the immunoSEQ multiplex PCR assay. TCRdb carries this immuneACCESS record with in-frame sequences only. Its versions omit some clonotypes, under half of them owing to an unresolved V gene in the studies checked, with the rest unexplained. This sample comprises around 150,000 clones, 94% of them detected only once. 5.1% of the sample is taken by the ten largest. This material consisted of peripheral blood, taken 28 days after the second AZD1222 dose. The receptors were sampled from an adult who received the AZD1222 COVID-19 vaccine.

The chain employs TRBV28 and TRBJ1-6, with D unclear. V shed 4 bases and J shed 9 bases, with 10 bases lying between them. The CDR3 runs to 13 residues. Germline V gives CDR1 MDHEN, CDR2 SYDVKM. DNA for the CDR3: TGTGCCAGCAGTTCAGCTCGGGGTTCACCCCTCCACTTT. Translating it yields CASSSARGSPLHF.

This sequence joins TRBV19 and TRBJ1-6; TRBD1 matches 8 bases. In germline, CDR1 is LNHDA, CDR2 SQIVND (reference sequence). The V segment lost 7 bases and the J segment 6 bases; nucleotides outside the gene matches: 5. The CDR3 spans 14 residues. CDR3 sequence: CASTGGNFNSPLHF. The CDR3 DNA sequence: TGTGCCAGTACAGGGGGCAATTTTAATTCACCCCTCCACTTT.

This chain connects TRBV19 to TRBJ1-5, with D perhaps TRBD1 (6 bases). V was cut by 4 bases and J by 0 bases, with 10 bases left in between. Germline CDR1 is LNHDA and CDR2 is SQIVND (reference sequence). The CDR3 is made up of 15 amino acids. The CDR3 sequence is CASSTLQGSNQPQHF. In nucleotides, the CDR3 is TGTGCCAGTAGTACGTTACAGGGTAGCAATCAGCCCCAGCATTTT.

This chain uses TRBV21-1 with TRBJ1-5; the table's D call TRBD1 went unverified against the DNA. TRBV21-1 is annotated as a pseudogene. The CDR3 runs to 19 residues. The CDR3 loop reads CASSKAQGSSKQSNQPQHF. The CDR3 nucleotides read TGTGCCAGCAGCAAAGCACAGGGGTCATCAAAACAGAGCAATCAGCCCCAGCATTTT.

CDR3 sequence reads: CASTTGHTTNEKLFF. The CDR3 DNA is TGTGCCAGCACTACCGGGCACACAACTAATGAAAAACTGTTTTTT. The chain has TRBV6-5 and TRBJ1-4; no definite D call. Germline CDR1 is MNHEY and CDR2 is SVGAGI. The CDR3 loop spans 15 amino acids. Trimming stripped 7 bases from V and 0 bases from J, with 12 bases between.

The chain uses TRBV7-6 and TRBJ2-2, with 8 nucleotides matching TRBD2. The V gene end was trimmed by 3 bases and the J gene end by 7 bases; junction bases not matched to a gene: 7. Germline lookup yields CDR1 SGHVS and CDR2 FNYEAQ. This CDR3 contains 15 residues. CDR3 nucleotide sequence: TGTGCCAGCAGCTTTTCAGCGGGAGAAATCGGGGAGCTGTTTTTT. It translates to CASSFSAGEIGELFF.

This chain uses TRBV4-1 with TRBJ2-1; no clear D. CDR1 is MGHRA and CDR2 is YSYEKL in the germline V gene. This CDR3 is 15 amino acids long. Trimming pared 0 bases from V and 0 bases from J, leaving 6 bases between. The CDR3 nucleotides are TGCGCCAGCAGCCAAGAACATAGCTCCTACAATGAGCAGTTCTTC. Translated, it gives CASSQEHSSYNEQFF.

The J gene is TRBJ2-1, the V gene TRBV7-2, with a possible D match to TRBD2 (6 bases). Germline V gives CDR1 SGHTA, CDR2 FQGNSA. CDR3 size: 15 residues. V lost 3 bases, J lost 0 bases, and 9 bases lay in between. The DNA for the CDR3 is TGTGCCAGCAGCTTGGTAGCGGACTCCTACAATGAGCAGTTCTTC. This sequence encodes CASSLVADSYNEQFF. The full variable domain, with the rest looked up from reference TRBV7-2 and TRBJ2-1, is GAGVSQSPSNKVTEKGKDVELRCDPISGHTALYWYRQSLGQGLEFLIYFQGNSAPDKSGLPSDRFSAERTGGSVSTLTIQRTQQEDSAVYLCASSLVADSYNEQFFGPGTRLTVL.

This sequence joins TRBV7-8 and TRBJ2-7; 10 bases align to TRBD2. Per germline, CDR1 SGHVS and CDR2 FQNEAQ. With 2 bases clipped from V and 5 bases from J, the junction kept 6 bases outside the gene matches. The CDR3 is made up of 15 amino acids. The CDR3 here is CASSLLAGGRDEQYF. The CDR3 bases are TGTGCCAGCAGCTTATTAGCGGGAGGCAGGGACGAGCAGTACTTC.

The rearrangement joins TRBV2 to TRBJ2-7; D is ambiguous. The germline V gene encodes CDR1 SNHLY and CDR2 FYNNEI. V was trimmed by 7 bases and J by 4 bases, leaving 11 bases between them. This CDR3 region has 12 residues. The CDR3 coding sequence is TGTGCCAGCAAGCTGATCGGGTACGAGCAGTACTTC. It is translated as CASKLIGYEQYF.

The CDR3 sequence is CASSFGASNEQFF. CDR3 nucleotide sequence: TGCGCCAGCAGCTTTGGAGCGTCAAATGAGCAGTTCTTC. V is TRBV5-1 and J is TRBJ2-1; D gene uncertain. V lost 2 bases to trimming and J lost 7 bases, with 10 bases between them. CDR1 is SGHRS, CDR2 YFSETQ, per germline. This CDR3 is 13 amino acids long.

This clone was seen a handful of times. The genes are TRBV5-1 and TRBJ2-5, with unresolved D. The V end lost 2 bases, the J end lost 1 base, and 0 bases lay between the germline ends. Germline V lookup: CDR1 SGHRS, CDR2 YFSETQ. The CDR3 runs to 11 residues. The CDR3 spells CASSFQETQYF. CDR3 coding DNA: TGCGCCAGCAGCTTCCAAGAGACCCAGTACTTC.

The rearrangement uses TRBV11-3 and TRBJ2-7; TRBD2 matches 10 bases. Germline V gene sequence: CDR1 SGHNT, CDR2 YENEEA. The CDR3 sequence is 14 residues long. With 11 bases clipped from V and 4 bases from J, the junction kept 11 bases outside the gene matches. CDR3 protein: CAAPRASGRYEQYF. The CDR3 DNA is TGTGCCGCCCCTAGGGCTAGCGGGAGATACGAGCAGTACTTC. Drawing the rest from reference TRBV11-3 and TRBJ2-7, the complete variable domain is EAGVVQSPRYKIIEKKQPVAFWCNPISGHNTLYWYLQNLGQGPELLIRYENEEAVDDSQLPKDRFSAERLKGVDSTLKIQPAELGDSAVYLCAAPRASGRYEQYFGPGTRLTVT.

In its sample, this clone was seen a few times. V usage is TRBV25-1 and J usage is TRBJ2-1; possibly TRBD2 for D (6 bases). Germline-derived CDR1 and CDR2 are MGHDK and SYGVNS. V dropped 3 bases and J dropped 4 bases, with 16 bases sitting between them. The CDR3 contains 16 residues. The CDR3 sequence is CASSEVPGRRYNEQFF. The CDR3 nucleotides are TGTGCCAGCAGTGAGGTTCCCGGGAGACGATACAATGAGCAGTTCTTC.